This TCR beta chain comes out of a study of cytomegalovirus exposure and HLA in healthy donors. General study results and limits: The study assumed roughly uniform donor sequencing depth for presence/absence analyses.

A word on this clone: No antigen is known for it.

The primer mix had 60 Vbeta and 13 Jbeta primers. Sequencing used immunoSEQ multiplex PCR; TCRdb keeps in-frame clones, though not all of them. Of roughly 110,000 clones detected, 77% appear once; the ten largest clones hold 4.2%. The CDR3 loop spans 13 amino acids. Trimming took 3 bases from V and 1 from J, leaving 7 bases between them. Germline CDR1 reads SGHTA; CDR2 reads FQGNSA. This clonotype was obtained from a male donor in good health and CMV-seronegative. The sequenced material came from PBMCs. J is TRBJ2-7 and V is TRBV7-2; D is perhaps TRBD2 (5 bases). The CDR3 spells CASSFRGSYEQYF. CDR3 DNA sequence: TGTGCCAGCAGCTTTCGGGGATCCTACGAGCAGTACTTC.